This T cell receptor beta chain was sequenced in a study of T-cell reconstitution after alpha-beta-depleted transplantation in children. Study outcomes and limitations: Newly produced T cells mostly provided counts and TCRbeta diversity after one year, as hyperexpanded clones declined.

This clonotype was counted ten times or more. Its antigen is currently unknown. Between the trimmed V and J ends, which lost 4 bases and 0 bases, there was a span of 13 bases. The CDR3 is 14 residues long. From germline, CDR1 is SQVTM and CDR2 ANQGSEA. A library of TCRbeta sequences, prepared with unique molecular identifiers, was generated. TCRdb analysed the PCR reads with MiXCR anew, one entry per CDR3 protein. Of 450,000 to 600,000 distinct CDR3 sequences in the sample, over 9.5% were seen once. This chain uses TRBV29-1 with TRBJ2-7, with D perhaps TRBD1 or TRBD2 (5 bases each). The sequencing here drew on PBMCs, taken before TCRalphabeta/CD19-depleted stem cell transplant. This TCR was sampled from a child aged 2 to 15 with inherited bone marrow failure, due to receive a stem cell transplant. Here the CDR3 reads CSVVGPEISYEQYF. CDR3 sequence (DNA): TGCAGCGTTGTGGGACCTGAAATCTCCTACGAGCAGTACTTC.